These T cell receptor beta chains were read from a single sample in a study of regulatory T cells in long-lasting Graves disease. TCRdb used MiXCR to reprocess the multiplex PCR reads, holding one entry per CDR3 protein. The sample holds about 500,000 distinct CDR3 sequences, around 11% seen once. This sample was shared with a second study, whose subject was T cells in Graves' hyperthyroidism and ophthalmopathy.

The sample here was peripheral blood mononuclear cells (PBMCs), taken at new diagnosis, from a patient treated with antithyroid drugs. These receptors all stem from a woman in her 30s with Graves disease. The CDR3 runs from the conserved cysteine through the conserved F or W.

>15|TRBJ2-1|TRBV18
CASSNSRSSYNEQFF
>12|TRBJ1-1|TRBV2
CASSSSRTEAFF
>14|TRBJ2-3|TRBV30
CASTQGDIPDTQYF
>18|TRBJ2-5|TRBV2
CATPGTSGSSSGQETQYF
>17|TRBJ2-3|TRBV9
CASNKKGGEYAADTQYF
>14|TRBJ2-1|TRBV7-8
CASSSRRNYNEQFF
>15|TRBJ2-2|TRBV6-1
CASSLLAGEIGELFF
>13|TRBJ1-2|TRBV30
CAITPGLNYGYTF
>17|TRBJ2-3|TRBV4-3
CASSQGPINVQADTQYF
>15|TRBJ1-6|TRBV20-1
CSAFVRGTTNSPLHF
>13|TRBJ1-6|TRBV2
CASSEIPDSPLHF